A single sample is the source of the 10 T cell receptor beta chains below, sequenced in a study of cytomegalovirus exposure and HLA in healthy donors. The PCR was carried out with 60 Vbeta primers and 13 Jbeta primers. Clones were read by immunoSEQ multiplex PCR, and TCRdb kept only the in-frame ones, dropping some. The profile shows around 160,000 clones, around 79% of them singletons. Input material: PBMCs. These receptors were obtained from a woman aged 40 to 50 in good health and CMV-seropositive.

V usage is TRBV6-4 and J usage is TRBJ2-3, with 7 bases matching TRBD2. Germline trimming cut 3 bases from V and 3 bases from J; bases unmatched to any gene: 3. The CDR3 has 14 amino acids. The germline gives CDR1 MRHNA, CDR2 SNTAGT. The CDR3 loop is CASSEQAGTDTQYF. The CDR3 nucleotides read TGTGCCAGCAGTGAGCAAGCGGGAACAGATACGCAGTATTTT.

This clone has a handful of counts. The chain employs TRBV7-9 and TRBJ2-1; D not certain. Trimming cost V 5 bases and J 8 bases, with 10 bases left between them. CDR3 length equals 12 residues. Germline CDR1 reads SEHNR; CDR2 reads FQNEAQ (reference sequence). CDR3 nucleotide sequence: TGTGCCAGCAGCCCCCTAGTTCATGAGCAGTTCTTC. Translation: CASSPLVHEQFF.

This clone was detected only a few times. This chain uses TRBV5-1 with TRBJ2-5, with 12 bases identical to TRBD2. The junction had 10 bases not matched to a gene; V was cut back by 9 bases and J by 4 bases. CDR1 SGHRS and CDR2 YFSETQ come from the germline V gene. The CDR3 consists of 15 residues. The CDR3 loop is CATNPSGGAGETQYF. CDR3 bases: TGCGCCACCAATCCTAGCGGGGGGGCCGGAGAGACCCAGTACTTC.

Note on this clone: Other DNA variants within this sample encode the same CDR3. V is TRBV18 and J is TRBJ2-7; no firm D call. The CDR3 is 13 residues long. V shed 6 bases and J shed 2 bases, with 11 bases lying between them. Germline CDR1 and CDR2: KGHSH and LQKENI. The CDR3, as DNA: TGTGCCAGCTCCCCCGGAGCTACCTACGAGCAGTACTTC. Protein product: CASSPGATYEQYF.

The V gene is TRBV18, the J gene TRBJ1-4; D is unclear. This CDR3 is 14 amino acids long. Germline CDR1 KGHSH, CDR2 LQKENI. V lost 3 bases and J 6 bases, leaving 11 bases between the germline ends. The CDR3 bases are TGTGCCAGCTCACCTTGGCAGTCCGATGAAAAACTGTTTTTT. Encoded protein: CASSPWQSDEKLFF.

This clone occurred a few times. The chain joins TRBV10-1 to TRBJ2-7; D perhaps matches TRBD1 (6 bases). This CDR3 is built from 13 residues. V lost 6 bases and J 4 bases, leaving 13 bases between the germline ends. Germline V gene data show CDR1 as WNHNN and CDR2 as SYGVQD (reference sequence). The CDR3 loop reads CASSPGQPYEQYF. DNA for the CDR3: TGCGCCAGCAGCCCGGGACAACCTTACGAGCAGTACTTC.

The chain joins TRBV5-1 to TRBJ1-5, with no clear D. V shed 0 bases and J shed 9 bases, with 10 bases lying between them. Germline CDR1 and CDR2: SGHRS and YFSETQ. The length of the CDR3 is 13 residues. In DNA form, the CDR3 reads TGCGCCAGCAGCTTGGAGCCCGGCGGGCCCCAGCATTTT. Its translation is CASSLEPGGPQHF.

The chain joins TRBV5-4 to TRBJ1-2; tentative D call: TRBD1 (6 bases). V gave up 0 bases and J gave up 6 bases, with 18 bases separating them. Per the germline V gene, CDR1 is SGHNT and CDR2 is YYREEE (reference sequence). The CDR3 spans 16 residues. CDR3 loop: CASSLGGNTGGDGYTF. For the CDR3, the DNA is TGTGCCAGCAGCTTGGGGGGAAACACGGGGGGCGATGGCTACACCTTC. The whole variable domain, filled in from reference TRBV5-4 and TRBJ1-2, reads ETGVTQSPTHLIKTRGQQVTLRCSSQSGHNTVSWYQQALGQGPQFIFQYYREEENGRGNFPPRFSGLQFPNYSSELNVNALELDDSALYLCASSLGGNTGGDGYTFGSGTRLTVV.

This sequence joins TRBV7-9 and TRBJ1-1; D gene ambiguous. V gave up 3 bases and J gave up 4 bases, with 12 bases separating them. Germline V gives CDR1 SEHNR, CDR2 FQNEAQ (reference sequence). The CDR3 is made up of 14 amino acids. In nucleotides, the CDR3 is TGTGCCAGCAGCTTGGGTCAGGCACCCACTGAAGCTTTCTTT. It codes for CASSLGQAPTEAFF.

This rearrangement joins TRBV28 to TRBJ1-6; tentative D call: TRBD1 (6 bases). Between the trimmed V and J ends, which lost 5 bases and 9 bases, there was a span of 17 bases. Germline assignment: CDR1 MDHEN and CDR2 SYDVKM. The CDR3 covers 15 residues. Here the CDR3 reads CASSPLSGQSSPLHF. The CDR3 nucleotides read TGTGCCAGCAGTCCGCTATCTGGACAGAGTTCACCCCTCCACTTT.